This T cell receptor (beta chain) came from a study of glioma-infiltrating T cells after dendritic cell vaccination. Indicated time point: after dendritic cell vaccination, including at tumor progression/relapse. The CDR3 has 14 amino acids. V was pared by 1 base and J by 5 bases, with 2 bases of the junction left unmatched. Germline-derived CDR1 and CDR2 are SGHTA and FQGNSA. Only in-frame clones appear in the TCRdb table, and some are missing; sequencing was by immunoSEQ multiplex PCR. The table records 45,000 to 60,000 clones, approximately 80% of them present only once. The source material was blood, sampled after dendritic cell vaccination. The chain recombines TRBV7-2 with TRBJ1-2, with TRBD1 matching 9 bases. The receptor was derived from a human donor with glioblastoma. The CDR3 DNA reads TGTGCCAGCAGCTTAGTGGACAGGGGATATGGCTACACCTTC. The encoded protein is CASSLVDRGYGYTF.